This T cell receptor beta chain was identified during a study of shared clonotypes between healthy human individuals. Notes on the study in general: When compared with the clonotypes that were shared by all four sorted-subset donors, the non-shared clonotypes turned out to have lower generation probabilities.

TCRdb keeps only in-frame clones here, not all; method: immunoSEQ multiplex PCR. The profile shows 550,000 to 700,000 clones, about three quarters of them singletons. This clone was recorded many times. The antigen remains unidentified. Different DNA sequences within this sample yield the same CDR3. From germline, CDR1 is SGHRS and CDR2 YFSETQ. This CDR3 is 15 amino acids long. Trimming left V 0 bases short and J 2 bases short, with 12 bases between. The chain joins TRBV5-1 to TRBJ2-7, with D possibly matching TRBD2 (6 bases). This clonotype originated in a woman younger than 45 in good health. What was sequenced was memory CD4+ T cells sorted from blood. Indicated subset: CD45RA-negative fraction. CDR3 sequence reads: CASSLEPGETYEQYF. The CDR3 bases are TGCGCCAGCAGCTTGGAGCCGGGAGAGACCTACGAGCAGTACTTC. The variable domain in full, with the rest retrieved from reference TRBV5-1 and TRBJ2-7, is KAGVTQTPRYLIKTRGQQVTLSCSPISGHRSVSWYQQTPGQGLQFLFEYFSETQRNKGNFPGRFSGRQFSNSRSEMNVSTLELGDSALYLCASSLEPGETYEQYFGPGTRLTVT.